The 12 T cell receptor beta chains in this list originate from one sample, sequenced in a study of blood T cell repertoires in COVID-19. TCRdb's table, derived via immunoSEQ multiplex PCR, lists solely in-frame clones and lacks some. The table records roughly 200,000 clones, about four fifths of them present only once. The specimen was peripheral blood. Receptors were obtained from a woman aged 35 to 49 with COVID-19, enrolled during active disease.

V gene TRBV7-3 combines with J gene TRBJ2-2; D uncertain. Trimming cost V 8 bases and J 2 bases, with 12 bases left between them. Per germline, CDR1 SGHTA and CDR2 FQGTGA. CDR3 length: 14 residues. CDR3 nucleotides: TGTGCCAGCCGACGGGTACAAAACACCGGGGAGCTGTTTTTT. As protein: CASRRVQNTGELFF.

The chain has TRBV15 and TRBJ2-5; unclear D gene. Germline lookup yields CDR1 LNHNV and CDR2 YYDKDF (reference sequence). This CDR3 region has 13 residues. Trimming shortened V by 6 bases and J by 6 bases, and 14 bases separated the two germline ends. CDR3 protein: CATRSRPVQTQYF. The CDR3 region has the DNA TGTGCCACCAGAAGCCGTCCTGTGCAGACCCAGTACTTC.

The chain recombines TRBV7-9 with TRBJ1-1; the D is unclear. From germline, CDR1 is SEHNR and CDR2 FQNEAQ (reference sequence). V was cut by 6 bases and J by 2 bases, with 7 bases left in between. CDR3 length: 12 amino acids. CDR3 residues: CASRSRNTEAFF. The CDR3 DNA sequence: TGTGCCAGCAGGAGCCGAAACACTGAAGCTTTCTTT. The full variable domain, completed using reference TRBV7-9 and TRBJ1-1, is DTGVSQNPRHKITKRGQNVTFRCDPISEHNRLYWYRQTLGQGPEFLTYFQNEAQLEKSRLLSDRFSAERPKGSFSTLEIQRTEQGDSAMYLCASRSRNTEAFFGQGTRLTVV.

The chain carries TRBV27 and TRBJ2-1; D is perhaps TRBD2 (5 bases). The CDR3 spans 14 residues. From germline, CDR1 is MNHEY and CDR2 SMNVEV (reference sequence). The V end was cut by 4 bases, the J end by 9 bases, with 16 bases between. The CDR3 bases are TGTGCCAGCAGTTCAGTCAACGGGGTATTTGAGCAGTTCTTC. Protein sequence: CASSSVNGVFEQFF.

This chain links TRBV5-4 with TRBJ1-2, with D perhaps TRBD1 (6 bases). Germline assignment: CDR1 SGHNT and CDR2 YYREEE (reference sequence). The V gene lost 2 bases and the J gene lost 8 bases, with 10 bases spanning the gap. This CDR3 region has 12 residues. The CDR3 DNA follows: TGTGCCAGCAGCTTACAGGGTGGCGGCTACACCTTC. It codes for CASSLQGGGYTF.

V usage is TRBV4-1 and J usage is TRBJ1-2; D is unclear. Germline V gene sequence: CDR1 MGHRA, CDR2 YSYEKL. V was trimmed by 6 bases and J by 6 bases, leaving 8 bases between them. The CDR3 sequence is 11 residues long. The chain's CDR3 is CASRRRDGYTF. CDR3 in DNA: TGCGCCAGCAGGAGGAGGGATGGCTACACCTTC.

The rearrangement links TRBV6-5 to TRBJ1-2; 7 bases match TRBD1. Trimming removed 5 bases from V and 6 bases from J; junction bases left unmatched: 12. Germline V gives CDR1 MNHEY, CDR2 SVGAGI. The CDR3 is 15 residues long. The CDR3 nucleotides are TGTGCCAGCAGTCTAAGAAACAGGGGCGGGAATGGCTACACCTTC. This sequence encodes CASSLRNRGGNGYTF.

This chain connects TRBV9 to TRBJ2-1; 12 nucleotides align to TRBD2. The CDR3 spans 16 residues. Looked up from germline, CDR1 is SGDLS and CDR2 is YYNGEE. Germline trimming cut 4 bases from V and 6 bases from J; bases unmatched to any gene: 8. In DNA, the CDR3 is TGTGCCAGCAGCCCCCGACTAGCGGGGGAGGGCAATGAGCAGTTCTTC. This sequence encodes CASSPRLAGEGNEQFF. The full variable domain, completed using reference TRBV9 and TRBJ2-1, is DSGVTQTPKHLITATGQRVTLRCSPRSGDLSVYWYQQSLDQGLQFLIQYYNGEERAKGNILERFSAQQFPDLHSELNLSSLELGDSALYFCASSPRLAGEGNEQFFGPGTRLTVL.

The V and J genes are TRBV5-4 and TRBJ2-2, with TRBD2 matching 7 bases. Germline CDR1 and CDR2: SGHNT and YYREEE (reference sequence). The J segment lost 1 base and the V segment lost 3 bases, leaving 3 bases of the junction unmatched. CDR3 length: 15 residues. Here the CDR3 reads CASSWGGRNTGELFF. In DNA form, the CDR3 reads TGTGCCAGCAGCTGGGGCGGGAGGAACACCGGGGAGCTGTTTTTT.

The chain has TRBV29-1 and TRBJ1-2; D is ambiguous. V shed 4 bases and J shed 6 bases, with 15 bases lying between them. CDR1 and CDR2 (germline): SQVTM, ANQGSEA. The CDR3 is 13 residues long. The DNA of the CDR3 is TGCAGCGTTGTCGGCGGGGTGTTCGATGGCTACACCTTC. This gives the protein CSVVGGVFDGYTF.

This chain links TRBV9 with TRBJ2-1; unclear D gene. The CDR3 consists of 13 residues. Trimming took 0 bases from V and 7 from J, leaving 8 bases between them. From germline, CDR1 is SGDLS and CDR2 YYNGEE. The CDR3 loop reads CASSVAPGNEQFF. The CDR3 DNA reads as TGTGCCAGCAGCGTAGCCCCCGGGAATGAGCAGTTCTTC.

The CDR3 DNA reads TGTGCCAGTAGTATGGGCAGGGGAGGCAATCAGCCCCAGCATTTT. Amino acids: CASSMGRGGNQPQHF. This rearrangement joins TRBV19 to TRBJ1-5; tentatively, D is TRBD1 (6 bases). Trimming cost V 3 bases and J 2 bases, with 11 bases left between them. CDR3 size: 15 residues. Germline CDR1 and CDR2: LNHDA and SQIVND (reference sequence). Looking up the rest from reference TRBV19 and TRBJ1-5 gives the full variable domain: DGGITQSPKYLFRKEGQNVTLSCEQNLNHDAMYWYRQDPGQGLRLIYYSQIVNDFQKGDIAEGYSVSREKKESFPLTVTSAQKNPTAFYLCASSMGRGGNQPQHFGDGTRLSIL.